The sequence of this T cell receptor (beta chain) was determined in a study of human CD8 memory T cell subsets. TCR beta was sequenced from UMI-tagged 5' RACE libraries. Following a re-call of the 5' RACE reads, TCRdb has one entry per CDR3 protein and lacks DNA. This sample's table reports some 7,500 distinct CDR3 sequences. The CDR3 spans 13 residues. The chain joins TRBV12-3 or TRBV12-4 to TRBJ2-5; TCRdb reports TRBD1, a call that lacks DNA to check it against. Specimen: CD8+ T cells from PBMCs. This clonotype was sampled from a human donor in good health. The CDR3 spells CASRTGQQETQYF.